Below are 22 T cell receptor beta chains sequenced from a single sample in a study of cytomegalovirus exposure and HLA in healthy donors. TCRdb keeps only in-frame clones here, not all; method: immunoSEQ multiplex PCR. Found here are around 250,000 clones, 90% of them singletons; the top ten hold 0.37%. The sample taken for sequencing was PBMCs. The receptor set was obtained from a woman between 18 and 30 years old in good health and CMV-seronegative.

J is TRBJ2-2 and V is TRBV18; 7 positions agree with TRBD1. The V and J ends lost 1 base and 0 bases, in that order; junction bases with no gene match: 5. The CDR3 has 17 residues. Germline-derived CDR1 and CDR2 are KGHSH and LQKENI. The CDR3 DNA reads as TGTGCCAGCTCACCACTCGAGGGGGCCACGAACACCGGGGAGCTGTTTTTT. It yields the protein CASSPLEGATNTGELFF. Together with reference TRBV18 and TRBJ2-2, the CDR3 gives the full variable domain: NAGVMQNPRHLVRRRGQEARLRCSPMKGHSHVYWYRQLPEEGLKFMVYLQKENIIDESGMPKERFSAEFPKEGPSILRIQQVVRGDSAAYFCASSPLEGATNTGELFFGEGSRLTVL.

The chain is built from TRBV6-5 and TRBJ1-1; 8 bases align to TRBD1. With V trimmed by 6 bases and J by 8 bases, 14 bases remained unmatched. This CDR3 has 15 residues. Germline lookup yields CDR1 MNHEY and CDR2 SVGAGI. The CDR3 region is CASSREAGQGLEAFF. The CDR3 DNA reads as TGTGCCAGCAGCCGAGAAGCCGGACAGGGCCTAGAAGCTTTCTTT.

The chain recombines TRBV28 with TRBJ2-5, with a tentative D call TRBD1 (5 bases). This CDR3 contains 16 residues. Germline CDR1 MDHEN, CDR2 SYDVKM. The germline V and J ends were trimmed by 0 bases and 3 bases, with 14 bases remaining between them. The DNA for the CDR3 is TGTGCCAGCAGTTTATGTCCAGGGATGGTGAAAGAGACCCAGTACTTC. This codes for CASSLCPGMVKETQYF.

The rearrangement uses TRBV7-2 and TRBJ1-2; a possible D gene is TRBD1 (5 bases). Germline V gives CDR1 SGHTA, CDR2 FQGNSA. The length of the CDR3 is 14 residues. Trimming removed 2 bases at V and 0 bases at J, with 7 bases between. DNA for the CDR3: TGTGCCAGCAGCTTAATGGGGCCTAACTATGGCTACACCTTC. This gives the protein CASSLMGPNYGYTF.

The J gene is TRBJ2-7, the V gene TRBV7-9; 7 nucleotides agree with TRBD1. The CDR3 totals 13 residues. With 5 bases clipped from V and 3 bases from J, the junction kept 4 bases outside the gene matches. The V gene's germline CDR1 is SEHNR and CDR2 FQNEAQ (reference sequence). DNA for the CDR3: TGTGCCAGCAGCATGACAGGGCACTACGAGCAGTACTTC. It encodes CASSMTGHYEQYF.

CDR3 nucleotides: TGTGCCTGGAGTGGACAGACCTACGAGCAGTACTTC. Residues: CAWSGQTYEQYF. The chain is built from TRBV30 and TRBJ2-7; the D gene is possibly TRBD1 (5 bases). V dropped 1 base and J dropped 2 bases, with 6 bases sitting between them. The CDR3 is 12 residues long. The V gene's germline CDR1 is GTSNPN and CDR2 SVGIG (reference sequence).

V usage is TRBV28 and J usage is TRBJ2-3, with D unclear. This CDR3 has 17 residues. V lost 5 bases and J 1 base, leaving 19 bases between the germline ends. Germline CDR1 reads MDHEN; CDR2 reads SYDVKM. The CDR3 loop is CASSRSLSSYGTDTQYF. DNA for the CDR3: TGTGCCAGCAGTCGCTCCCTTAGCTCTTATGGCACAGATACGCAGTATTTT.

CDR3 region: CASSSDIPTYEQYF. The DNA of the CDR3 is TGTGCCAGCAGTTCCGACATACCCACCTACGAGCAGTACTTC. The chain couples TRBV7-9 to TRBJ2-7, with D unresolved. CDR1 and CDR2 (germline): SEHNR, FQNEAQ (reference sequence). This CDR3 comprises 14 residues. V was shortened by 6 bases and J by 2 bases, with 14 bases between the two germline ends.

This chain joins TRBV11-2 and TRBJ1-4; D unclear. Germline CDR1 is SGHAT and CDR2 is FQNNGV. CDR3 length equals 15 residues. V was shortened by 4 bases and J by 3 bases, with 12 bases between the two germline ends. CDR3 sequence: CASSSLNEANEKLFF. The CDR3 nucleotides read TGTGCCAGCAGCTCTCTTAATGAGGCTAATGAAAAACTGTTTTTT.

This chain connects TRBV5-8 to TRBJ2-6; TRBD1 might be the D (5 bases). Germline V gene sequence: CDR1 SGHTS, CDR2 YDEGEE. With 4 bases removed from V and 3 bases from J, the gap between germline ends came to 11 bases. The CDR3 loop spans 15 amino acids. DNA of the CDR3: TGTGCCAGCAGCCCCAGGGTCTTTGGGGCCAACGTCCTGACTTTC. Translating gives CASSPRVFGANVLTF.

The chain joins TRBV6-4 to TRBJ2-3; D not resolved. Germline CDR1 reads MRHNA; CDR2 reads SNTAGT. The CDR3 has 10 amino acids. The V gene lost 7 bases and the J gene lost 4 bases, with 3 bases spanning the gap. The CDR3 DNA sequence: TGTGCCAGCACATCAGATACGCAGTATTTT. Translated: CASTSDTQYF.

This rearrangement joins TRBV7-9 to TRBJ2-5, with 7 bases fitting TRBD2. Germline V gives CDR1 SEHNR, CDR2 FQNEAQ (reference sequence). The CDR3 runs 15 residues. The ends lost 5 bases at V and 8 bases at J; junction bases unmatched: 14. Here the CDR3 DNA reads TGTGCCAGCAGCACAGCGGGGAGGCCTCCGGGAACCCAGTACTTC. Protein product: CASSTAGRPPGTQYF.

The V and J genes are TRBV5-1 and TRBJ1-2; D remains ambiguous. Germline V gene data show CDR1 as SGHRS and CDR2 as YFSETQ. V gave up 5 bases and J gave up 10 bases, with 15 bases separating them. The CDR3 contains 12 residues. The CDR3: CASSAGGGIYTF. As DNA, the CDR3 is TGCGCCAGCAGTGCGGGAGGTGGTATCTACACCTTC.

This clone was seen only a few times. Distinct nucleotide sequences in the sample also encode this CDR3. V and J are TRBV28 and TRBJ1-2; tentatively, D is TRBD1 (6 bases). The CDR3 consists of 12 residues. CDR1 is MDHEN and CDR2 is SYDVKM in the germline V gene. Trimming pared 6 bases from V and 8 bases from J, leaving 13 bases between. In DNA, the CDR3 is TGTGCCAGCAGCCTCCAGGGGTACGGCTACACCTTC. Translated, it gives CASSLQGYGYTF.

This clone was recorded only once. The chain carries TRBV6-6 and TRBJ2-2, with D perhaps matching TRBD1 (6 bases). Germline-derived CDR1 and CDR2 are MNHNY and SVGAGI (reference sequence). The V gene lost 4 bases and the J gene lost 1 base, with 10 bases spanning the gap. This CDR3 has 15 amino acids. CDR3 protein: CASSSPTGNTGELFF. CDR3 coding DNA: TGTGCCAGCAGTTCCCCGACAGGGAACACCGGGGAGCTGTTTTTT.

This clone showed up just once. V gene TRBV9 combines with J gene TRBJ2-2; a weak D match, TRBD2 (6 bases). V was clipped by 4 bases and J by 8 bases, with 9 bases between them. Germline V lookup: CDR1 SGDLS, CDR2 YYNGEE. This CDR3 region has 12 residues. CDR3 coding DNA: TGTGCCAGCAGCTCCGGGGGTGGGGAGCTGTTTTTT. Protein: CASSSGGGELFF.

The chain combines TRBV6-1 with TRBJ1-1, with D tentatively TRBD1 (5 bases). The CDR3 sequence is 12 residues long. V shed 8 bases and J shed 3 bases, with 10 bases lying between them. Germline lookup yields CDR1 MNHNS and CDR2 SASEGT. The CDR3 DNA follows: TGTGCCAGCCCCCGGGGGGACACTGAAGCTTTCTTT. Residues: CASPRGDTEAFF.

This rearrangement joins TRBV11-3 to TRBJ2-1; 10 bases agree with TRBD1. Losses at the gene ends were 0 bases for V and 5 bases for J; bases not matched to a gene: 4. This CDR3 region has 16 residues. Germline loops: CDR1 SGHNT, CDR2 YENEEA. The CDR3 reads CASSLEGTGEDNEQFF. DNA of the CDR3: TGTGCCAGCAGCTTAGAAGGGACAGGGGAGGACAATGAGCAGTTCTTC.

This chain links TRBV4-1 with TRBJ2-5; possible D gene TRBD1, 6 bases. Between the trimmed V and J ends, which lost 3 bases and 0 bases, there was a span of 11 bases. From germline, CDR1 is MGHRA and CDR2 YSYEKL. The CDR3 is 15 amino acids. The CDR3 bases are TGCGCCAGCAGCCACAATAACAGGGACCAAGAGACCCAGTACTTC. Protein sequence: CASSHNNRDQETQYF.

The chain couples TRBV6-6 to TRBJ1-5; 8 positions agree with TRBD1. The CDR3 has 14 amino acids. Germline assignment: CDR1 MNHNY and CDR2 SVGAGI (reference sequence). Trimming took 5 bases from V and 6 from J; bases not matched to a gene: 6. The CDR3 nucleotides read TGTGCCAGCAGTAGGGACAGGCCGGGTCAGCCCCAGCATTTT. Its protein is CASSRDRPGQPQHF.

This chain links TRBV5-4 with TRBJ1-2; D is perhaps TRBD1 (5 bases). The CDR3 spans 14 residues. Germline CDR1 and CDR2: SGHNT and YYREEE (reference sequence). V was shortened by 4 bases and J by 0 bases, with 10 bases between the two germline ends. CDR3 DNA: TGTGCCAGCAGCCACGGGGGGGCTAACTATGGCTACACCTTC. Its protein is CASSHGGANYGYTF.

V usage is TRBV5-6 and J usage is TRBJ1-6, with D perhaps matching TRBD1 (5 bases). The V end lost 5 bases, the J end lost 7 bases, and 10 bases lay between the germline ends. This CDR3 has 13 residues. Germline CDR1 SGHDT, CDR2 YYEEEE. CDR3 residues: CASSRQTNSPLHF. The CDR3 nucleotides read TGTGCCAGCAGTCGACAGACAAATTCACCCCTCCACTTT.